These T cell receptor beta chains were read from a single sample in a study of shared clonotypes between healthy human individuals. The protocol was immunoSEQ multiplex PCR, while the TCRdb copy is restricted to in-frame clones and leaves out a portion. Of 1.6 million or so clones in the sample, approximately 98.5% were seen once. The source material was naive CD4+ T cells sorted from blood. These receptors were collected from a man younger than 45 in good health. Each CDR3 is given with its conserved first and last residue. Fields, in order: D gene, J gene, V gene, clone size, CDR3 protein. D genes are given only for firm matches. Only some rows state a clone size, as once, few, many or a class for expanded clones.

d_gene: -; j_gene: TRBJ1-4; v_gene: TRBV11-2; abundance: -; CDR3aa: CASSPQGTTNEKLFF
d_gene: -; j_gene: TRBJ1-1; v_gene: TRBV7-8; abundance: once; CDR3aa: CASSPEMNTEAFF
d_gene: -; j_gene: TRBJ2-2; v_gene: TRBV5-1; abundance: -; CDR3aa: CASSLVPTGELFF
d_gene: -; j_gene: TRBJ2-6; v_gene: TRBV4-3; abundance: -; CDR3aa: CASSQELAGIGSGANVLTF
d_gene: -; j_gene: TRBJ1-5; v_gene: TRBV30; abundance: -; CDR3aa: CAWDRAASNQPQHF
d_gene: -; j_gene: TRBJ1-1; v_gene: TRBV7-3; abundance: once; CDR3aa: CASSLRSGAEAFF
d_gene: TRBD2; j_gene: TRBJ2-1; v_gene: TRBV9; abundance: -; CDR3aa: CASSVGNSGTVSEQFF
d_gene: -; j_gene: TRBJ2-5; v_gene: TRBV6-1; abundance: -; CDR3aa: CASNRSPQETQYF
d_gene: TRBD2; j_gene: TRBJ2-1; v_gene: TRBV28; abundance: -; CDR3aa: CASSRTSGRRNEQFF
d_gene: -; j_gene: TRBJ2-3; v_gene: TRBV6-1; abundance: -; CDR3aa: CASSALTLSTDTQYF
d_gene: TRBD2; j_gene: TRBJ2-1; v_gene: TRBV10-3; abundance: -; CDR3aa: CALSTSGSYNEQFF
d_gene: -; j_gene: TRBJ2-5; v_gene: TRBV6-5; abundance: once; CDR3aa: CASSYQGSFQETQYF
d_gene: TRBD1; j_gene: TRBJ2-7; v_gene: TRBV10-3; abundance: -; CDR3aa: CAISGVTGEQYF
d_gene: TRBD1; j_gene: TRBJ2-2; v_gene: TRBV27; abundance: -; CDR3aa: CASSLTGGTGELFF
d_gene: -; j_gene: TRBJ2-5; v_gene: TRBV11-3; abundance: once; CDR3aa: CASSLGPVGGGQETQYF
d_gene: -; j_gene: TRBJ2-7; v_gene: TRBV18; abundance: -; CDR3aa: CASSPPGLNYEQYF
d_gene: -; j_gene: TRBJ2-3; v_gene: TRBV20-1; abundance: once; CDR3aa: CSALTYTQYF
d_gene: -; j_gene: TRBJ2-1; v_gene: TRBV10-3; abundance: -; CDR3aa: CAISSGTTYNEQFF
d_gene: -; j_gene: TRBJ2-7; v_gene: TRBV28; abundance: -; CDR3aa: CASSSPGTHSYEQYF
d_gene: TRBD2; j_gene: TRBJ2-1; v_gene: TRBV5-1; abundance: -; CDR3aa: CASSLEWTSGDNEQFF
d_gene: -; j_gene: TRBJ2-2; v_gene: TRBV5-1; abundance: -; CDR3aa: CASSFGRGNTGELFF
d_gene: -; j_gene: TRBJ2-3; v_gene: TRBV7-2; abundance: -; CDR3aa: CASSPNTDTQYF